This T cell receptor beta chain was recovered during a study of patients and donors after allogeneic stem cell transplantation. CDR3 length equals 14 residues. V lost 3 bases to trimming and J lost 4 bases, with 10 bases between them. Germline loops: CDR1 MNHEY, CDR2 SMNVEV (reference sequence). One entry per CDR3 protein, called by TCRdb with MiXCR from the RT-PCR reads. The table has about a million distinct CDR3 sequences, roughly 18% seen once. This clonotype was seen only a few times. This sequence was found in a human donor who was either an allogeneic HSCT recipient or a stem cell or donor lymphocyte infusion donor (not recorded which). It is not recorded whose cells these are; they may come from a transplant donor. Sequencing was done on a sample of blood, either unsorted or a sorted T cell fraction (not recorded which). The rearrangement uses TRBV27 and TRBJ1-5; a possible D gene is TRBD1 (5 bases). The CDR3: CASSFGPGNQPQHF. The CDR3, as DNA: TGTGCCAGCAGTTTCGGACCAGGGAATCAGCCCCAGCATTTT.